These 24 T cell receptor beta chains originate from one sample sequenced in a study of blood T cell repertoires in COVID-19 (TCRdb year 2020). Libraries came from the immunoSEQ multiplex PCR assay. In its TCRdb copy, this immuneACCESS table keeps in-frame sequences only and misses some clones. Where compared with another copy, unresolved V genes explain less than half of these, and the others have no known cause. This sample gives 200,000 to 250,000 clones in total; about 91% of them show up just once. Clones ranked in the top ten supply around 6.5% of the sample. Material: peripheral blood. These receptors were taken from a woman in her twenties or thirties with COVID-19, enrolled during active disease.

The rearrangement uses TRBV4-1 and TRBJ1-2; D perhaps matches TRBD1 (6 bases). V dropped 3 bases and J dropped 7 bases, with 12 bases sitting between them. CDR1 and CDR2 from the germline V gene are MGHRA and YSYEKL. The CDR3 length is 13 residues. The CDR3 DNA follows: TGCGCCAGCAGCCAGGGGGCCGATCGTGGCTACACCTTC. It yields the protein CASSQGADRGYTF.

The chain combines TRBV28 with TRBJ1-6, with 7 positions matching TRBD1. The CDR3 spans 18 residues. Germline assignment: CDR1 MDHEN and CDR2 SYDVKM. With 4 bases clipped from V and 11 bases from J, the junction kept 20 bases outside the gene matches. The CDR3 sequence is CASSSRIKTGVWEAPLHF. CDR3 nucleotide sequence: TGTGCCAGCAGTTCGCGAATCAAAACAGGGGTTTGGGAAGCACCCCTCCACTTT.

This rearrangement joins TRBV7-6 to TRBJ1-6, with D possibly TRBD1 on 6 matching bases. This CDR3 has 14 residues. CDR1 is SGHVS, CDR2 FNYEAQ, per germline. V gave up 4 bases and J gave up 4 bases, with 8 bases separating them. CDR3 in DNA: TGTGCCAGCAGCTCGGACAGATATAATTCACCCCTCCACTTT. Its translation: CASSSDRYNSPLHF. The complete variable domain, with remaining parts taken from reference TRBV7-6 and TRBJ1-6, reads GAGVSQSPRYKVTKRGQDVALRCDPISGHVSLYWYRQALGQGPEFLTYFNYEAQQDKSGLPNDRFSAERPEGSISTLTIQRTEQRDSAMYRCASSSDRYNSPLHFGNGTRLTVT.

This clone was seen once. This chain connects TRBV4-3 to TRBJ1-2; 9 bases map to TRBD1. The germline V gene has CDR1 LGHNA and CDR2 YSLEER. V shed 0 bases and J 6 bases; nucleotides not matched to a gene: 5. This CDR3 region has 15 residues. This chain's CDR3 is CASSQDHGTGNGYTF. In DNA form, the CDR3 reads TGCGCCAGCAGCCAAGATCATGGGACAGGGAATGGCTACACCTTC.

The rearrangement links TRBV27 to TRBJ2-6, with TRBD1 matching 7 bases. Germline CDR1 and CDR2: MNHEY and SMNVEV (reference sequence). The V and J ends lost 4 bases and 0 bases, in that order; junction bases with no gene match: 9. The CDR3 extends over 18 amino acids. The DNA for the CDR3 is TGTGCCAGCAGTTCCCACAGGGGTCCCCACTCTGGGGCCAACGTCCTGACTTTC. Its translation is CASSSHRGPHSGANVLTF.

A remark on this clone: The same CDR3 is also encoded by other DNA sequences in this sample. This rearrangement joins TRBV4-3 to TRBJ2-3; maybe TRBD2 (6 bases). This CDR3 has 16 residues. V was cut by 0 bases and J by 1 base, with 11 bases left in between. Germline CDR1 LGHNA, CDR2 YSLEER. The CDR3 is CASSQELAEGTDTQYF. In nucleotides, the CDR3 is TGCGCCAGCAGCCAAGAACTAGCCGAGGGCACAGATACGCAGTATTTT.

This sequence joins TRBV9 and TRBJ1-5; the D is unclear. V lost 0 bases, J lost 0 bases, and 7 bases lay in between. In germline, CDR1 is SGDLS, CDR2 YYNGEE. The CDR3 consists of 15 residues. The CDR3 protein is CASSVGHHSNQPQHF. For the CDR3, the DNA is TGTGCCAGCAGCGTAGGACACCATAGCAATCAGCCCCAGCATTTT.

A few counts support this clone. The chain carries TRBV29-1 and TRBJ2-7; the D is unclear. V shed 4 bases and J shed 3 bases, with 10 bases lying between them. The CDR3 extends over 12 amino acids. Germline V gene data show CDR1 as SQVTM and CDR2 as ANQGSEA. The CDR3 sequence: CSVVPGNYEQYF. CDR3 coding DNA: TGCAGCGTTGTGCCAGGCAACTACGAGCAGTACTTC.

This clone was found a few times. V is TRBV7-2 and J is TRBJ1-1; D is perhaps TRBD1 (5 bases). The germline V gene encodes CDR1 SGHTA and CDR2 FQGNSA. Trimming removed 2 bases at V and 0 bases at J, with 10 bases between. This CDR3 is built from 15 residues. The CDR3: CASSLWVGLNTEAFF. CDR3 bases: TGTGCCAGCAGCTTATGGGTGGGGCTGAACACTGAAGCTTTCTTT. Full variable domain (outside the CDR3, taken from reference TRBV7-2 and TRBJ1-1): GAGVSQSPSNKVTEKGKDVELRCDPISGHTALYWYRQSLGQGLEFLIYFQGNSAPDKSGLPSDRFSAERTGGSVSTLTIQRTQQEDSAVYLCASSLWVGLNTEAFFGQGTRLTVV.

The genes are TRBV19 and TRBJ2-7; no definite D call. V lost 3 bases to trimming and J lost 1 base, with 13 bases between them. There are 15 residues in the CDR3. In germline, CDR1 is LNHDA, CDR2 SQIVND (reference sequence). CDR3 in amino acids: CASSIPPRVSYEQYV. DNA for the CDR3: TGTGCCAGTAGTATTCCCCCTCGAGTGTCCTACGAGCAGTACGTC.

This chain links TRBV6-5 with TRBJ1-2, with unresolved D. CDR1 MNHEY and CDR2 SVGAGI come from the germline V gene. This CDR3 has 16 amino acids. Trimming shortened V by 0 bases and J by 8 bases, and 19 bases separated the two germline ends. The CDR3 loop is CASSYSTSEARRGYTF. In DNA form, the CDR3 reads TGTGCCAGCAGTTACTCGACGAGTGAGGCCCGAAGGGGCTACACCTTC.

The V call is TRBV2, the J call TRBJ1-2; 7 bases agree with TRBD1. V lost 6 bases to trimming and J lost 4 bases; unmatched junction nucleotides: 8. The CDR3 loop spans 14 amino acids. Germline CDR1 and CDR2: SNHLY and FYNNEI. In DNA, the CDR3 is TGTGCCAGCAGAGGGGACAGCCACTTCTATGGCTACACCTTC. This codes for CASRGDSHFYGYTF.

CDR3 nucleotides: TGTGCCATCAGAGGGGATTTAAATTCACCCCTCCACTTT. It is translated as CAIRGDLNSPLHF. The chain has TRBV10-3 and TRBJ1-6, with D perhaps matching TRBD1 (5 bases). Germline V gene lookup returns CDR1 ENHRY and CDR2 SYGVKD. V lost 6 bases and J lost 7, with 10 bases in between. The CDR3 covers 13 residues.

The J gene is TRBJ2-6, the V gene TRBV5-4, with D unclear. The ends were cut back, 1 base at V and 0 bases at J, with 11 bases in the middle. The CDR3 consists of 17 residues. Germline assignment: CDR1 SGHNT and CDR2 YYREEE (reference sequence). Here the CDR3 reads CASSLFLIASGANVLTF. The CDR3 nucleotides read TGTGCCAGCAGCTTGTTCCTTATAGCCTCTGGGGCCAACGTCCTGACTTTC. The full variable domain, in which reference TRBV5-4 and TRBJ2-6 provide the parts outside the CDR3, is ETGVTQSPTHLIKTRGQQVTLRCSSQSGHNTVSWYQQALGQGPQFIFQYYREEENGRGNFPPRFSGLQFPNYSSELNVNALELDDSALYLCASSLFLIASGANVLTFGAGSRLTVL.

This rearrangement joins TRBV5-1 to TRBJ2-5; 10 bases fit TRBD2. The CDR3 spans 15 residues. The trim removed 2 bases at V and 5 bases at J, leaving 6 bases unmatched. Germline CDR1 and CDR2: SGHRS and YFSETQ. This CDR3 reads CASSFRAGGPETQYF. The CDR3 DNA is TGCGCCAGCAGCTTTCGAGCGGGGGGGCCTGAGACCCAGTACTTC.

J is TRBJ2-3 and V is TRBV11-3; maybe TRBD1 (5 bases). This CDR3 region has 14 residues. CDR1 is SGHNT and CDR2 is YENEEA in the germline V gene. V was trimmed by 3 bases and J by 1 base, leaving 8 bases between them. The CDR3 loop is CASSFGRGTDTQYF. CDR3 sequence (DNA): TGTGCCAGCAGCTTCGGCAGGGGCACAGATACGCAGTATTTT. The whole variable domain, remainder taken from reference TRBV11-3 and TRBJ2-3, is EAGVVQSPRYKIIEKKQPVAFWCNPISGHNTLYWYLQNLGQGPELLIRYENEEAVDDSQLPKDRFSAERLKGVDSTLKIQPAELGDSAVYLCASSFGRGTDTQYFGPGTRLTVL.

This clone has only one observation. This CDR3 reads CASTQHRGGYTF. CDR3 sequence (DNA): TGTGCCAGCACCCAACACAGGGGCGGCTACACCTTC. The genes are TRBV2 and TRBJ1-2, with 7 bases lining up with TRBD1. Germline values: CDR1 SNHLY, CDR2 FYNNEI. The CDR3 covers 12 residues. V trimming: 7 bases; J trimming: 8 bases; junction bases outside the gene matches: 7.

The chain links TRBV7-9 to TRBJ1-2, with 7 bases matching TRBD1. Losses at the gene ends were 5 bases for V and 6 bases for J; bases not matched to a gene: 9. The germline V gene encodes CDR1 SEHNR and CDR2 FQNEAQ (reference sequence). The CDR3 covers 14 residues. In nucleotides, the CDR3 is TGTGCCAGCAGCGTCGACAGGGATTGGGATGGCTACACCTTC. This codes for CASSVDRDWDGYTF.

The V gene is TRBV13, the J gene TRBJ2-5; no clear D. The CDR3 has 18 residues. Trimming pared 3 bases from V and 0 bases from J, leaving 20 bases between. Per germline, CDR1 PRHDT and CDR2 FYEKMQ (reference sequence). DNA of the CDR3: TGTGCCAGCAGCTTTTCGTACCCGGGTAGCAGAAACCAAGAGACCCAGTACTTC. Residues: CASSFSYPGSRNQETQYF.

The chain employs TRBV5-1 and TRBJ2-5; perhaps TRBD1 as D (5 bases). The CDR3 totals 15 residues. CDR1 and CDR2 (germline): SGHRS, YFSETQ. With 1 base removed from V and 1 base from J, the gap between germline ends came to 11 bases. DNA for the CDR3: TGCGCCAGCAGCTTGTATGGGGCCATCCAAGAGACCCAGTACTTC. It yields the protein CASSLYGAIQETQYF.

In its sample, this clone was seen a few times. This sequence joins TRBV4-1 and TRBJ2-1; D remains unclear. The CDR3 has 18 residues. The V end was cut by 0 bases, the J end by 4 bases, with 19 bases between. CDR1 is MGHRA, CDR2 YSYEKL, per germline. The CDR3, as DNA: TGCGCCAGCAGCCAAGACAGGTCGATCACCAGCCCTTACAATGAGCAGTTCTTC. The encoded protein is CASSQDRSITSPYNEQFF.

The chain is built from TRBV30 and TRBJ1-1; a possible D gene is TRBD1 (6 bases). CDR1 and CDR2 (germline): GTSNPN, SVGIG (reference sequence). V was pared by 4 bases and J by 1 base, with 10 bases between. CDR3 length: 13 residues. CDR3 DNA sequence: TGTGCCTGGACCAAACAGGGGAACACTGAAGCTTTCTTT. This gives the protein CAWTKQGNTEAFF. Complete variable domain (other parts from reference TRBV30 and TRBJ1-1): SQTIHQWPATLVQPVGSPLSLECTVEGTSNPNLYWYRQAAGRGLQLLFYSVGIGQISSEVPQNLSASRPQDRQFILSSKKLLLSDSGFYLCAWTKQGNTEAFFGQGTRLTVV.

V and J are TRBV7-6 and TRBJ2-5; TRBD2 matches 14 bases. After removal of 1 base from V and 5 bases from J, the junction contained 6 bases not matched to a gene. Germline assignment: CDR1 SGHVS and CDR2 FNYEAQ. The CDR3 loop spans 17 amino acids. This CDR3 is CASSLGRGLAGDETQYF. CDR3 nucleotide sequence: TGTGCCAGCAGCTTAGGTCGGGGACTAGCGGGAGACGAGACCCAGTACTTC.

This chain joins TRBV19 and TRBJ1-1; D possibly corresponds to TRBD1 (5 bases). V was clipped by 2 bases and J by 0 bases, with 10 bases between them. This CDR3 contains 15 residues. Germline V gives CDR1 LNHDA, CDR2 SQIVND (reference sequence). CDR3: CASSIWGRLNTEAFF. CDR3 DNA: TGTGCCAGTAGTATATGGGGCAGATTGAACACTGAAGCTTTCTTT.